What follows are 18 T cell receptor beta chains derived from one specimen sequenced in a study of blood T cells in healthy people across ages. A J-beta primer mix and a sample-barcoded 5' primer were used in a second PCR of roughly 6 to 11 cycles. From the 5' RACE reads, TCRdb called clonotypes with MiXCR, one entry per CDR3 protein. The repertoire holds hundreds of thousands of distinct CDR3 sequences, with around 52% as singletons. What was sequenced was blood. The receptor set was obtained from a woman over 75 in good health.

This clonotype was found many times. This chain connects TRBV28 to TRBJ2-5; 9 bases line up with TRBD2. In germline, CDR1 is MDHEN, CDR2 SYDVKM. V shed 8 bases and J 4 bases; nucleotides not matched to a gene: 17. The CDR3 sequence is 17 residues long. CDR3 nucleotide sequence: TGTGCCAGCGGCCTCAGCGGCCTAGCGGGGTCCTCAGAGACCCAGTACTTC. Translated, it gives CASGLSGLAGSSETQYF.

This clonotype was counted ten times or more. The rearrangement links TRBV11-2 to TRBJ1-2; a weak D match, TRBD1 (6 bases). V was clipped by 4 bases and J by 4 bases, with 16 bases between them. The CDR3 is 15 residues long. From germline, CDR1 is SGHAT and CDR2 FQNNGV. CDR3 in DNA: TGTGCCAGCAGCTCCAATCCAGGGGAGGTCTATGGCTACACCTTC. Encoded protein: CASSSNPGEVYGYTF.

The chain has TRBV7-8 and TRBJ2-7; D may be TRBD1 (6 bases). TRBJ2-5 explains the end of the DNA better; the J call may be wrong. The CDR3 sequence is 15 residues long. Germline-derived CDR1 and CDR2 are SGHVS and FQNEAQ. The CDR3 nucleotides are TGTGCCAGCAGCTTAGTAGGGGGAGCGACAGAGACCCAGTACTTC. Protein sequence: CASSLVGGATETQYF.

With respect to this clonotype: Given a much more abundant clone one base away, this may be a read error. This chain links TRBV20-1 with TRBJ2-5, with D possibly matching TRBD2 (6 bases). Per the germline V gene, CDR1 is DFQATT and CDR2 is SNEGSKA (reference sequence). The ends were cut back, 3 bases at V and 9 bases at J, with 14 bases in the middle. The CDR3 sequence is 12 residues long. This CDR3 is CSASYQREAQYF. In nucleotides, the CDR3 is TGCAGTGCTAGTTACCAGAGGGAGGCCCAGTACTTC.

CDR3 DNA: TGTGCCAGCAGTGAGATAGACGGGGGTCACACAGATACGCAGTATTTT. This encodes CASSEIDGGHTDTQYF. The chain employs TRBV2 and TRBJ2-3; TRBD2 is a possible D gene (6 bases). Trimming removed 3 bases from V and 2 bases from J, with 15 bases in between. Germline V gives CDR1 SNHLY, CDR2 FYNNEI. This CDR3 has 16 amino acids.

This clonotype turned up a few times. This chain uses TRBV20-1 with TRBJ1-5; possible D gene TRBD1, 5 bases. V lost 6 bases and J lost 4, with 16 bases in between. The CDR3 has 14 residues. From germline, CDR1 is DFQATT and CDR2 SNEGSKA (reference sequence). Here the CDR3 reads CSAVWGSHNQPQHF. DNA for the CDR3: TGCAGTGCAGTTTGGGGCAGCCATAATCAGCCCCAGCATTTT.

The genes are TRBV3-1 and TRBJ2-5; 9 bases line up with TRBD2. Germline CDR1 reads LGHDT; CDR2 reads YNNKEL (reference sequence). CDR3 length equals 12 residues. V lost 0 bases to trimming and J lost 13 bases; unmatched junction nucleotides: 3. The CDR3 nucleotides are TGTGCCAGCAGCCAAGATAAGCGGGGGGCGTACTTC. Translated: CASSQDKRGAYF.

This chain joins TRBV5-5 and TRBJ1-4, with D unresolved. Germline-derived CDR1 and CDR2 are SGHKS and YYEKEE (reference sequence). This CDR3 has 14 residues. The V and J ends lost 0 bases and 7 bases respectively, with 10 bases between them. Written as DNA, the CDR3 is TGTGCCAGCAGCTTGGATGAAAGGGTTGAAAAACTGTTTTTT. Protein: CASSLDERVEKLFF.

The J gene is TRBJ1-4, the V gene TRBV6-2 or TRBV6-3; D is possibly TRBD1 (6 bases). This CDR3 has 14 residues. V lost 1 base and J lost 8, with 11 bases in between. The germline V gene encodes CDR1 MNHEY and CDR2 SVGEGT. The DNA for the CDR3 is TGTGCCAGCAGTTACTTTGCAGGGGAGGAAAAACTGTTTTTT. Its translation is CASSYFAGEEKLFF.

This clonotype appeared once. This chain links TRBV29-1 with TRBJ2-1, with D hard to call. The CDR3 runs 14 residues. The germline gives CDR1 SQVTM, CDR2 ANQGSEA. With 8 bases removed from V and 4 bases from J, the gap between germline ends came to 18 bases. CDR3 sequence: CSISPPVAYNEQFF. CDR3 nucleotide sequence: TGCAGCATCTCTCCCCCCGTCGCTTACAATGAGCAGTTCTTC.

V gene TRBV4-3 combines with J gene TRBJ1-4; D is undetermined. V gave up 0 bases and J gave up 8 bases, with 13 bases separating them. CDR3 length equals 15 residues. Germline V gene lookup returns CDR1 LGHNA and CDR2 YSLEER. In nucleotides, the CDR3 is TGCGCCAGCAGCCAAGATCGACGGGTATTCGAAAAACTGTTTTTT. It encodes CASSQDRRVFEKLFF.

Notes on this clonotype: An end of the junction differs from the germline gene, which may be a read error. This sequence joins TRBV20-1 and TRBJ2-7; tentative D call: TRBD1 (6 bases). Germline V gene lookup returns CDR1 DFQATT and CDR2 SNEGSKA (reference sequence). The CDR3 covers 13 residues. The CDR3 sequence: CSARRGLTYQQYF. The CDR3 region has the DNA TGCAGTGCTAGAAGGGGGTTGACCTACCAGCAGTACTTC.

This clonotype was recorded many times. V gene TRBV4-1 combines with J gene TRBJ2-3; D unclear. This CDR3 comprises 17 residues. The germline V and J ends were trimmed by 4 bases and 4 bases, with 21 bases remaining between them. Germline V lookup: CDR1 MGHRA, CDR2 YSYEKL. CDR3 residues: CASSPQGGYRAPDTQYF. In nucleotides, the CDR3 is TGCGCCAGCAGCCCTCAAGGTGGCTACCGGGCTCCAGATACGCAGTATTTT.

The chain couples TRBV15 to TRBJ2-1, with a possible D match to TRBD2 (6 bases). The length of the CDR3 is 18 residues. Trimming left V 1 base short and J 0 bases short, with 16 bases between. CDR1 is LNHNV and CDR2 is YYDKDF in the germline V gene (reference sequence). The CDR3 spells CATSRAQWAGSSYNEQFF. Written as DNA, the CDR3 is TGTGCCACCAGCAGAGCGCAGTGGGCGGGGAGCTCCTACAATGAGCAGTTCTTC.

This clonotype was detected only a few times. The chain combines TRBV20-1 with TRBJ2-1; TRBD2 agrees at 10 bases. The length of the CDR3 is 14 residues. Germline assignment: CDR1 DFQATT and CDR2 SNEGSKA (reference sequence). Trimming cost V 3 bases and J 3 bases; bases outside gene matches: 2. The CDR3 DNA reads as TGCAGTGCTAGGCTAGCGGGGGACTACAATGAGCAGTTCTTC. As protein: CSARLAGDYNEQFF.

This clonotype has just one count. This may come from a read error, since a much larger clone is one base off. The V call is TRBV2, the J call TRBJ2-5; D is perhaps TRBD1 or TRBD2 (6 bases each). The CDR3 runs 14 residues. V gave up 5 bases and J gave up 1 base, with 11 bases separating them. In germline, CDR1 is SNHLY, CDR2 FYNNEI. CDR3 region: CASSMEGVQETQYF. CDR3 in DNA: TGTGCCAGCAGTATGGAGGGGGTCCAAGAGACCCAGTACTTC.

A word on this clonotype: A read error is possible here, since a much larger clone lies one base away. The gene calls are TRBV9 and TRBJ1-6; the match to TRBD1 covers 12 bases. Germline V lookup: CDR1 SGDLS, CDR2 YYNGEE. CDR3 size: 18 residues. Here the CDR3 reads CNTLGQGAADSYNSPLHF. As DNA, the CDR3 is TGTAACACGTTGGGACAGGGGGCCGCCGACTCCTATAATTCACCCCTCCACTTT.

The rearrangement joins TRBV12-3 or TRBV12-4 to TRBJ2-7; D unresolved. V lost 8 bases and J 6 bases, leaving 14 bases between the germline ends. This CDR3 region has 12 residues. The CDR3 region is CASSSIAGEQYF. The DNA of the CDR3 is TGTGCCAGCTCCTCCATAGCTGGCGAGCAGTACTTC.